Shown below are 10 T cell receptor beta chains from a single sample sequenced in a study of T cells in Graves' hyperthyroidism and ophthalmopathy. TCR beta CDR3 sequences were amplified from RNA transcripts. First-round RT-PCR with HTBI primers amplified the TCR CDR3 region. From the multiplex PCR reads, TCRdb called clonotypes with MiXCR, one entry per CDR3 protein. Of about 480,000 distinct CDR3 sequences in the sample, around an eighth are singletons; the top ten hold about a sixth. The source material was blood. These receptors were taken from a woman between 18 and 30 years old with Graves' hyperthyroidism.

This clonotype was found many times. The chain carries TRBV7-9 and TRBJ2-7; D is ambiguous. The germline V and J ends were trimmed by 0 bases and 7 bases, with 16 bases remaining between them. CDR1 SEHNR and CDR2 FQNEAQ come from the germline V gene (reference sequence). This CDR3 is 15 amino acids long. The CDR3, as DNA: TGTGCCAGCAGCTTAGCCTTGGACGGTGCAAGGGAGCAGTACTTC. Amino acid sequence: CASSLALDGAREQYF.

This clonotype was counted at least ten times. The chain uses TRBV24-1 and TRBJ1-5; 7 bases are shared with TRBD1. The J segment lost 4 bases and the V segment lost 3 bases, leaving 11 bases of the junction unmatched. From germline, CDR1 is KGHDR and CDR2 SFDVKD. The CDR3 has 17 residues. CDR3 coding DNA: TGTGCCACCAGTGATGACACGACAGGGCTATGGAATCAGCCCCAGCATTTT. This codes for CATSDDTTGLWNQPQHF.

This clonotype was observed at least ten times. This chain links TRBV12-3 or TRBV12-4 with TRBJ2-3, with D perhaps matching TRBD2 (6 bases). V was cut by 3 bases and J by 2 bases, with 6 bases left in between. This CDR3 spans 13 amino acids. CDR3 in DNA: TGTGCCAGCAGTTTGGACTACACAGATACGCAGTATTTT. Protein product: CASSLDYTDTQYF.

Many counts were recorded for this clonotype. The J gene is TRBJ2-1, the V gene TRBV12-3 or TRBV12-4; 7 bases line up with TRBD1. This CDR3 comprises 16 residues. Losses at the gene ends were 5 bases for V and 0 bases for J; bases not matched to a gene: 7. CDR3 nucleotide sequence: TGTGCCAGCAGTCGGTCGACAGGGAGCTCCTACAATGAGCAGTTCTTC. It is translated as CASSRSTGSSYNEQFF.

In its sample, this clonotype was seen many times. The gene calls are TRBV25-1 and TRBJ1-2; possible D gene TRBD1, 6 bases. Trimming took 9 bases from V and 6 from J, leaving 26 bases between them. Germline V CDR1 and CDR2: MGHDK, SYGVNS. The CDR3 totals 16 residues. As DNA, the CDR3 is TGTGCCAGGACCGAACGTTACGGGGGCGCTCAGGATGGCTACACCTTC. Protein: CARTERYGGAQDGYTF.

This clonotype has just a few counts. The J gene is TRBJ2-1, the V gene TRBV19; a possible D gene is TRBD2 (6 bases). The CDR3 consists of 16 residues. Trimming took 1 base from V and 7 from J, leaving 17 bases between them. The germline V gene encodes CDR1 LNHDA and CDR2 SQIVND (reference sequence). DNA for the CDR3: TGTGCCAGTAGTATAGCGGACTACGGCGGGGATAATGAGCAGTTCTTC. It translates to CASSIADYGGDNEQFF.

This clonotype showed up many times. The chain has TRBV2 and TRBJ2-7; 7 nucleotides match TRBD1. Germline V gene data show CDR1 as SNHLY and CDR2 as FYNNEI. V was clipped by 6 bases and J by 2 bases; unmatched bases: 16. The CDR3 sequence is 17 residues long. This CDR3 is CASSVSTGPGDPYEQYV. CDR3 nucleotides: TGTGCCAGCAGCGTCTCGACAGGGCCCGGTGACCCCTACGAGCAGTACGTC.

This clonotype has a count of ten or more. This rearrangement joins TRBV3-1 to TRBJ2-7; D uncertain. CDR3 size: 12 residues. Trimming removed 0 bases at V and 7 bases at J, with 7 bases between. Per the germline V gene, CDR1 is LGHDT and CDR2 is YNNKEL (reference sequence). CDR3 sequence: CASSQEWLEQYF. Written as DNA, the CDR3 is TGTGCCAGCAGCCAAGAATGGTTGGAGCAGTACTTC.

Points on this clonotype: A much larger clonotype is one base distant, so this may be a read error. The CDR3 sequence is CASSLVTGVETQYF. Here the CDR3 DNA reads TGTGCCAGCAGCTTAGTGACGGGGGTCGAGACCCAGTACTTC. V gene TRBV7-2 combines with J gene TRBJ2-5; TRBD2 is a possible D gene (6 bases). V dropped 1 base and J dropped 5 bases, with 11 bases sitting between them. Per germline, CDR1 SGHTA and CDR2 FQGNSA. The CDR3 loop spans 14 amino acids. The full variable domain, with the rest looked up from reference TRBV7-2 and TRBJ2-5, is GAGVSQSPSNKVTEKGKDVELRCDPISGHTALYWYRQSLGQGLEFLIYFQGNSAPDKSGLPSDRFSAERTGGSVSTLTIQRTQQEDSAVYLCASSLVTGVETQYFGPGTRLLVL.

There are many counts of this clonotype. This rearrangement joins TRBV7-8 to TRBJ2-7; D is tentatively TRBD1 or TRBD2 (7 bases each). CDR1 is SGHVS, CDR2 FQNEAQ, per germline. V shed 7 bases and J shed 2 bases, with 18 bases lying between them. This CDR3 is 15 amino acids long. CDR3 in DNA: TGTGCCAGCAACATAAACAGGGGAGGGACCTACGAGCAGTACTTC. It translates to CASNINRGGTYEQYF.